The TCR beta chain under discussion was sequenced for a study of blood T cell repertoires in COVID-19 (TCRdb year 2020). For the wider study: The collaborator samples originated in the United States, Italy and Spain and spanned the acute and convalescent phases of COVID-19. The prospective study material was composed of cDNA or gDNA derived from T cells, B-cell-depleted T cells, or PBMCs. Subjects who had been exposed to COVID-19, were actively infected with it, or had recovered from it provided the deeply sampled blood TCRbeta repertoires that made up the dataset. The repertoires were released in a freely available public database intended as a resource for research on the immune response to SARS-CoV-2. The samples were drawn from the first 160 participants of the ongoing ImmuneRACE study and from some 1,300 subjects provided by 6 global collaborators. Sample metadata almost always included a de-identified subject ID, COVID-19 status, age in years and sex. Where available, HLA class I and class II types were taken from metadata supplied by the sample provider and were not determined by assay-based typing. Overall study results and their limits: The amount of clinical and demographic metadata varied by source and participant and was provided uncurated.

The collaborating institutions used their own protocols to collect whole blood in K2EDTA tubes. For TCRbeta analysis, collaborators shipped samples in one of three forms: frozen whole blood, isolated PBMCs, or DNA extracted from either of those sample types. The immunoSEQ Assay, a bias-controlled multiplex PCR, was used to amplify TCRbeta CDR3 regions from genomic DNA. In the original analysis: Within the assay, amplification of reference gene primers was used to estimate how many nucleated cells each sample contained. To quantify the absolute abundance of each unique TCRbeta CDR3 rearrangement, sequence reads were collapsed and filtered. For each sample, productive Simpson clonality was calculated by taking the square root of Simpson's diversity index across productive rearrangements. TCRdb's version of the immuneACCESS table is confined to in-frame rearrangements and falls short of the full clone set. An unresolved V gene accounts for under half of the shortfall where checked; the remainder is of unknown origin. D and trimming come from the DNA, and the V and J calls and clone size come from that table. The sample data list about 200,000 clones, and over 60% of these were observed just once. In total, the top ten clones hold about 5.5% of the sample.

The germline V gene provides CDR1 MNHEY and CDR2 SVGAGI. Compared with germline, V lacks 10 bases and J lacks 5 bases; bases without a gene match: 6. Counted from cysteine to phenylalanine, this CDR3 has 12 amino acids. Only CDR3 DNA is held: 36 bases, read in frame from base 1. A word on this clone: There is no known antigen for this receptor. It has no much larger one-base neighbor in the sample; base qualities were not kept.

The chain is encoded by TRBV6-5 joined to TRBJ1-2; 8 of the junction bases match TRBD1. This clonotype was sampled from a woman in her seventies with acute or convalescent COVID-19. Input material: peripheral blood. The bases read TGTGCCACTCTAACAGGGGGGTATGGCTACACCTTC. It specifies CATLTGGYGYTF.